The T cell receptor beta chain described here comes from a study of breast tumors, draining lymph nodes, adjacent tissues. TCRdb reanalysed the multiplex PCR reads using MiXCR and keeps one entry per CDR3 protein. The data show approximately 140,000 distinct CDR3 sequences, with less than 35% seen just once and about 2.3% held by the top ten. Germline CDR1 and CDR2: MNHNS and SASEGT. With 7 bases removed from V and 6 bases from J, the gap between germline ends came to 20 bases. CDR3 length: 15 amino acids. This clonotype came up many times. Breast cancer patients provided tissue from their axillary draining lymph nodes.

The sequence was collected from a female donor with breast cancer. Some clones in this sample may be carry-over from other donors' samples. The chain couples TRBV6-1 to TRBJ2-3; a weak D match, TRBD2 (6 bases). The sequenced sample consisted of axillary lymph node tissue. The chain's CDR3 is CASTPLGGTIDTQYF. CDR3 DNA sequence: TGTGCCAGCACCCCCCTCGGGGGTACTATCGATACGCAGTATTTT.